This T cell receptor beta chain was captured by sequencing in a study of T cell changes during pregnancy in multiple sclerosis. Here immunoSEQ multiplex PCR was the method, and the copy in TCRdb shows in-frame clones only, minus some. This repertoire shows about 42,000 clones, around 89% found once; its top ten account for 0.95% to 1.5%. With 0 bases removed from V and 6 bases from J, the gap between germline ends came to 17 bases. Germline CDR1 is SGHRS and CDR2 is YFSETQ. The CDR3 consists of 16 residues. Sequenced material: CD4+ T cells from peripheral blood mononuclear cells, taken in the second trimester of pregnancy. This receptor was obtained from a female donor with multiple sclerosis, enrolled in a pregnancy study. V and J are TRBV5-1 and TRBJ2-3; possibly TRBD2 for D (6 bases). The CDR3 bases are TGCGCCAGCAGCTTGGGGGGAGGCCCATCTCGGGATACGCAGTATTTT. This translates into CASSLGGGPSRDTQYF.